This T cell receptor (beta chain) was retrieved from a study of T-cell reconstitution after alpha-beta-depleted transplantation in children. Construction of the TCRbeta library involved unique molecular identifiers. TCRdb analysed the PCR reads with MiXCR anew, one entry per CDR3 protein. The data show approximately 510,000 distinct CDR3 sequences, about 18% seen once. The J segment lost 8 bases and the V segment lost 8 bases, leaving 15 bases of the junction unmatched. The CDR3 totals 14 residues. The germline CDR1 and CDR2 sequences are LNHDA and SQIVND (reference sequence). This clonotype was obtained from a human donor who donated a stem cell graft to a child with acute lymphoblastic leukemia. The rearrangement joins TRBV19 to TRBJ2-7, with 7 bases identical to TRBD1. The specimen was PBMCs from the stem cell graft donor, collected from the stem cell graft. CDR3 amino acids: CASAARGQNYQQYF. Here the CDR3 DNA reads TGTGCCAGTGCAGCCCGGGGACAGAATTACCAGCAGTACTTC.